This T cell receptor beta chain was identified during a study of lymphopenia after photon versus proton radiotherapy. Study outcomes and limitations: Photon-treated patients lost naive T cells and TCR diversity; proton-treated stayed stable. After lymphocyte nadir, photon-treated repertoires showed oligoclonal expansion, especially CD8+ Temra. Better survival with proton therapy was suggested as possible, not demonstrated. Post-nadir TCR diversity decline inversely tracked overall survival among those who died.

Concerning this clone: Antigen specificity is unknown.

The repertoire was sequenced with immunoSEQ multiplex PCR; TCRdb's copy has only in-frame clones and lacks some. The data contain about 53,000 clones, around 88% of them singletons. The sequences come from peripheral blood, collected from a patient treated with photon-based radiotherapy. The receptor comes from a man in his fifties or sixties with gastric cancer.

CDR3 sequence reads: CASRPRDRGRDTQYF. The CDR3 DNA follows: TGTGCCAGCAGGCCCCGGGACAGGGGGCGAGATACGCAGTATTTT. The chain links TRBV2 to TRBJ2-3; TRBD1 aligns across 12 bases. The CDR3 contains 15 residues. With V trimmed by 6 bases and J by 5 bases, 6 bases remained unmatched. The germline V gene has CDR1 SNHLY and CDR2 FYNNEI.